This TCR beta chain is from a study of ipilimumab plus nivolumab after autologous stem cell transplantation. Study-wide context: A median of roughly eight nivolumab and 4 to 6 ipilimumab doses were given.

Patients got ipilimumab 1 mg/kg beginning 14 to 28 days post-transplant. Through week 26, nivolumab 3 mg/kg IV was given weeks 1, 4, 7, 10, then biweekly. Method: immunoSEQ multiplex PCR; TCRdb's copy keeps in-frame clones and lacks some. This table has about 83,000 clones, nearly 85% appearing once. V was trimmed by 7 bases and J by 7 bases, leaving 14 bases between them. The CDR3 is 12 residues long. The chain uses TRBV23-1 and TRBJ2-7; D assignment may be TRBD1 or TRBD2 (6 bases each). TRBV23-1 is flagged as an ORF with uncertain function. The sequenced sample was PBMCs, obtained in a trial of ipilimumab plus nivolumab as post-transplant consolidation. The receptor was derived from a male donor with diffuse large B-cell lymphoma. The CDR3 here is CASTHRGREQYF. CDR3 coding DNA: TGCGCCAGCACGCATCGGGGGCGGGAGCAGTACTTC.